The clone carrying this T cell receptor (beta chain) is a singleton in its sample. This specimen belongs to a study of control samples from healthy donors and cancer patients. CDR1 and CDR2 from the germline V gene are SGHVS and FNYEAQ. V was clipped by 1 base and J by 7 bases; unmatched bases: 4. This CDR3 is 13 amino acids long. Generated by immunoSEQ multiplex PCR, the TCRdb table keeps only in-frame clones and is missing some. Here the sample spans some 95,000 clones, over 85% being singletons. The chain couples TRBV7-6 to TRBJ2-7, with TRBD2 matching 7 bases. Sequenced material: blood. The sequence came from a human donor in good health. The donor label of this sample is uncertain. CDR3 amino acids: CASSLEGAGEQYF. DNA of the CDR3: TGTGCCAGCAGCTTAGAGGGAGCGGGAGAGCAGTACTTC.